This TCR beta chain was sequenced during a study of beta chain features in type 1 diabetes. Expressed TCRB transcripts were sequenced, since all the RNA that had been isolated was reverse transcribed. Only in-frame clones appear in the TCRdb table, and some are missing; sequencing was by immunoSEQ multiplex PCR. The table has about 150,000 clones, under 11% seen once. CDR3 length: 13 residues. Germline assignment: CDR1 SGHNT and CDR2 YYREEE (reference sequence). Trimming pared 1 base from V and 4 bases from J, leaving 8 bases between. The chain employs TRBV5-4 and TRBJ2-5; D remains unclear. This sequence was found in a man aged 18 to 30 in good health. Source material: naive CD4+ T cells from blood. CDR3 sequence reads: CASSLFSSETQYF. CDR3 DNA sequence: TGTGCCAGCAGCTTGTTTTCCTCAGAGACCCAGTACTTC.